This T cell receptor beta chain appears in the sequencing data of a study of shared clonotypes between healthy human individuals. On the study more broadly: CD4 naive and memory got three plates each, CD8 naive two, CD8 memory one.

Source study methods: Because ImmunoSEQ provided only junction sequences with no quality scores, the filtering differed. The data were produced by immunoSEQ multiplex PCR, yet TCRdb's version contains in-frame clones alone and is incomplete. Clonal size and the V and J genes are those of that table, whereas D and trimming came from the DNA. Here the sample spans approximately 1.4 million clones, approximately 98% being singletons. In germline, CDR1 is KGHSH, CDR2 LQKENI. CDR3 length: 12 residues. Deletions cut 3 bases from V and 4 bases from J, with 6 bases between. The sequence derives from a man under 40 in good health. The genes are TRBV18 and TRBJ1-2; D is unresolved. Sequenced material: naive CD4+ T cells sorted from blood. Subset specified: CD45RA+ positively selected. CDR3 region: CASSPDIYGYTF. CDR3 coding DNA: TGTGCCAGCTCACCCGATATCTATGGCTACACCTTC.